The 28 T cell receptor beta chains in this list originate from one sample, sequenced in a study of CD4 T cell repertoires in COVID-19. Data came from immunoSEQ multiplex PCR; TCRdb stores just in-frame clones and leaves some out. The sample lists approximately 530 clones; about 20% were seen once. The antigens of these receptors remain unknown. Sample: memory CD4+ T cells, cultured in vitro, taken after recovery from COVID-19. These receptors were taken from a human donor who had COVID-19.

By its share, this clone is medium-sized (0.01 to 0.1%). CDR3 DNA sequence: TGTGCCAGCAGCTGGGGGCGGGAGGGCACAGATACGCAGTATTTT. Encoded protein: CASSWGREGTDTQYF. The chain recombines TRBV11-3 with TRBJ2-3; 8 bases fit TRBD2. There are 15 residues in the CDR3. Germline lookup yields CDR1 SGHNT and CDR2 YENEEA. V shed 4 bases and J 1 base; nucleotides not matched to a gene: 4.

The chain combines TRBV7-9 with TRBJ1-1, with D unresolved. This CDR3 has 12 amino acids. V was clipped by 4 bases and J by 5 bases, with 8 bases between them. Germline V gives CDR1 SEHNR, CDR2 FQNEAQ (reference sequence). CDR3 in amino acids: CASSSDGTEAFF. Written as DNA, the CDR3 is TGTGCCAGCAGCTCGGACGGGACTGAAGCTTTCTTT.

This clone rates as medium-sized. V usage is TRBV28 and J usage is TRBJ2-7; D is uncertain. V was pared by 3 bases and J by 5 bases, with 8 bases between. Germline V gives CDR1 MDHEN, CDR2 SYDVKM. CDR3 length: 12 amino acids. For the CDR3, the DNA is TGTGCCAGCAGTTTTGGGGAACACGAGCAGTACTTC. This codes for CASSFGEHEQYF.

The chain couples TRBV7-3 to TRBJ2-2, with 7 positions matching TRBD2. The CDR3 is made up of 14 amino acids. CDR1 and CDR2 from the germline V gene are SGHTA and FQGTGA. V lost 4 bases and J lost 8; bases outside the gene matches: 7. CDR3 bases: TGTGCCAGCAGCTCCAGCGGGGAAGGTGGGGAGCTGTTTTTT. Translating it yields CASSSSGEGGELFF.

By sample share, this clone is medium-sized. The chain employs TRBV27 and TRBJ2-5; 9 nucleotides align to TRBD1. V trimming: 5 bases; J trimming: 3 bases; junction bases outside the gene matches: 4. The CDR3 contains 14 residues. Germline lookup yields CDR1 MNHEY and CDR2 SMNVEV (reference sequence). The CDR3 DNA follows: TGTGCCAGCAGTCTACAGGGGGCGAAAGAGACCCAGTACTTC. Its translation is CASSLQGAKETQYF.

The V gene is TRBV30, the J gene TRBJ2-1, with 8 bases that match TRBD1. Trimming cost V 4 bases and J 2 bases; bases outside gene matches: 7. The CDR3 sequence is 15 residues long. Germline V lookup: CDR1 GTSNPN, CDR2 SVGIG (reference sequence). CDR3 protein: CAWNVGTGTYNEQFF. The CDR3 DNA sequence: TGTGCCTGGAACGTAGGGACAGGCACCTACAATGAGCAGTTCTTC.

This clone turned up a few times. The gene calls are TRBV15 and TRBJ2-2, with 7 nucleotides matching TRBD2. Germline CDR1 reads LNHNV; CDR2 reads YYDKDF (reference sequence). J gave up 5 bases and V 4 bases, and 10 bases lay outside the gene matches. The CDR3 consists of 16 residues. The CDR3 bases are TGTGCCACCAGCACCGCTAGCCCAGCGGGAACCGGGGAGCTGTTTTTT. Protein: CATSTASPAGTGELFF.

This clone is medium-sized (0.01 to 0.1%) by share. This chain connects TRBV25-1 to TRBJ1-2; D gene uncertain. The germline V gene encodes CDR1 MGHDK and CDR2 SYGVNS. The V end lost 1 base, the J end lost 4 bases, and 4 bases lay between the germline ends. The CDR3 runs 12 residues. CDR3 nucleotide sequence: TGTGCCAGCAGTGAATCTGTCTATGGCTACACCTTC. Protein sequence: CASSESVYGYTF.

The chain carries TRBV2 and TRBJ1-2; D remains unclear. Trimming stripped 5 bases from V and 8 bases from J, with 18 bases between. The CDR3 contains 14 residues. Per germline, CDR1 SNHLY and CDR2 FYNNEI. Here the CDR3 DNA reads TGTGCCAGCAGTCGAACCCCGGGAGGGAGCGGCTACACCTTC. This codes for CASSRTPGGSGYTF. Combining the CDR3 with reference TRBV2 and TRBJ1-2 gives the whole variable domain EPEVTQTPSHQVTQMGQEVILRCVPISNHLYFYWYRQILGQKVEFLVSFYNNEISEKSEIFDDQFSVERPDGSNFTLKIRSTKLEDSAMYFCASSRTPGGSGYTFGSGTRLTVV.

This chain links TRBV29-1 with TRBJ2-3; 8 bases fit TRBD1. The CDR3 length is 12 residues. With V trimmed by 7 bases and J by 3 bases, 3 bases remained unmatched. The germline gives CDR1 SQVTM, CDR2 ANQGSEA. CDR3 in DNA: TGCAGCGCGGGACAGGAGACAGATACGCAGTATTTT. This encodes CSAGQETDTQYF.

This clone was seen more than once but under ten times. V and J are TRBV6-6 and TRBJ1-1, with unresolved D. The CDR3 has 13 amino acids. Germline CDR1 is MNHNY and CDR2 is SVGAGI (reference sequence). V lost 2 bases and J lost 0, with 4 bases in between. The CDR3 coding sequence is TGTGCCAGCAGTTACGGGATGAACACTGAAGCTTTCTTT. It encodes CASSYGMNTEAFF.

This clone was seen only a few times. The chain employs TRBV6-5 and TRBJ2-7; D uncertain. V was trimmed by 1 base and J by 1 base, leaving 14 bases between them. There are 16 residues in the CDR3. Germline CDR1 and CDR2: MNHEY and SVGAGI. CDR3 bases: TGTGCCAGCAGTTACTTGGCAGGCGCCAAATCCTACGAGCAGTACTTC. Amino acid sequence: CASSYLAGAKSYEQYF.

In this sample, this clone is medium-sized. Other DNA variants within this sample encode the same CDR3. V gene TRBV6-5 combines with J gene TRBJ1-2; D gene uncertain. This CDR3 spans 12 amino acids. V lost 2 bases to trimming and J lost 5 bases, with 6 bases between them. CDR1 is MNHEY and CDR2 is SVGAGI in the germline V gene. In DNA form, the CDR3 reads TGTGCCAGCAGTTACGGCAGATATGGCTACACCTTC. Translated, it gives CASSYGRYGYTF.

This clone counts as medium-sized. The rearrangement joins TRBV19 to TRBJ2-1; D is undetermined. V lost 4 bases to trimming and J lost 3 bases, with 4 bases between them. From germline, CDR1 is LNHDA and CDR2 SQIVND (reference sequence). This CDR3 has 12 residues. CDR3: CASSTNYNEQFF. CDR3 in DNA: TGTGCCAGTAGTACCAACTACAATGAGCAGTTCTTC.

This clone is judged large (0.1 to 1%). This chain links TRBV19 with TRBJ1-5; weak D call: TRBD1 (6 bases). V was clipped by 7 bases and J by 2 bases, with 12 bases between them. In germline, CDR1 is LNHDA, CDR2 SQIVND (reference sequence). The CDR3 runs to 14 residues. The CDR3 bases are TGTGCCAGTACCACAGGGTTAGGCAATCAGCCCCAGCATTTT. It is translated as CASTTGLGNQPQHF.

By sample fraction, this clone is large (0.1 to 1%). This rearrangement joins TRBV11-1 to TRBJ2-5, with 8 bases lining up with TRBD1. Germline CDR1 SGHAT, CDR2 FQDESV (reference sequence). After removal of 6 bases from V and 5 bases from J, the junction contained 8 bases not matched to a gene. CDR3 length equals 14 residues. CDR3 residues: CASSGDRSSETQYF. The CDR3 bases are TGTGCCAGCAGTGGGGACAGGTCCTCCGAGACCCAGTACTTC. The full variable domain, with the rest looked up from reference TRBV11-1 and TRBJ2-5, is EAEVAQSPRYKITEKSQAVAFWCDPISGHATLYWYRQILGQGPELLVQFQDESVVDDSQLPKDRFSAERLKGVDSTLKIQPAELGDSAMYLCASSGDRSSETQYFGPGTRLLVL.

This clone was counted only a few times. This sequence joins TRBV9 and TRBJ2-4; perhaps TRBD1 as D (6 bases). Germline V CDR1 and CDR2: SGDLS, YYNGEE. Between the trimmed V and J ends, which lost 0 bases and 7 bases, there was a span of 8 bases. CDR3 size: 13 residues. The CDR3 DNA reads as TGTGCCAGCAGCGTAGTAGGGGGTAACATTCAGTACTTC. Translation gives CASSVVGGNIQYF.

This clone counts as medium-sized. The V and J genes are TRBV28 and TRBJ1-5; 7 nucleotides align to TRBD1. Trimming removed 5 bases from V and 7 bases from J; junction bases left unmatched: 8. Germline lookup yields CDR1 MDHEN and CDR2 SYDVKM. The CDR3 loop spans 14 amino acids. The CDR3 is CASSLRQGEQPQHF. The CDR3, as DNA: TGTGCCAGCAGTCTACGACAGGGAGAACAGCCCCAGCATTTT.

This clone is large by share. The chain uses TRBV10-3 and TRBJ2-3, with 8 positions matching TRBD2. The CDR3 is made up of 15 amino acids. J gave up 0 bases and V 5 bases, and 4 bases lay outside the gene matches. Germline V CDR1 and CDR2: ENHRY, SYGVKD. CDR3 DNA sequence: TGTGCCATCAGTCTAGCGGGCCAAAGCACAGATACGCAGTATTTT. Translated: CAISLAGQSTDTQYF.

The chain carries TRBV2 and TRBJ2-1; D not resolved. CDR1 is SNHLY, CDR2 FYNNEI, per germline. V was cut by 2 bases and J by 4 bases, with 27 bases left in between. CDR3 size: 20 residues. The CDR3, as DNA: TGTGCCAGCAGTGAAAAAATCAAGAGCGCGGAGCTCCTGATTTACAATGAGCAGTTCTTC. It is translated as CASSEKIKSAELLIYNEQFF.

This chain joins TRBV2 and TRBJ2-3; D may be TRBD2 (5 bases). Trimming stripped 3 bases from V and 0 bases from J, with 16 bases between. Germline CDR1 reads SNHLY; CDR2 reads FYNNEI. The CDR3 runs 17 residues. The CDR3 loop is CASSDHLAISSTDTQYF. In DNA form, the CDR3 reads TGTGCCAGCAGTGACCATCTAGCCATAAGCAGCACAGATACGCAGTATTTT.

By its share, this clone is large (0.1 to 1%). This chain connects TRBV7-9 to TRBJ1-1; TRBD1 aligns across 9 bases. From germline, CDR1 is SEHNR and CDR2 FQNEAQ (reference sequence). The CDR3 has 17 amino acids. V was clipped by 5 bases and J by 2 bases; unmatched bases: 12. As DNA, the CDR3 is TGTGCCAGCAGCCCCGGACAGGGGAGGGGGTTTAACACTGAAGCTTTCTTT. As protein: CASSPGQGRGFNTEAFF.

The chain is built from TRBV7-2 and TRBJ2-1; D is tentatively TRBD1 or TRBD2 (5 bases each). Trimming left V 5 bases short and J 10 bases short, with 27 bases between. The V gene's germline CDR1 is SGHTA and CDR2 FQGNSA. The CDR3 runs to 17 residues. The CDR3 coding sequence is TGTGCCAGCAGCACACCCTCCGGGACCCGCTTCCAGTGGGAGCAGTTCTTC. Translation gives CASSTPSGTRFQWEQFF.

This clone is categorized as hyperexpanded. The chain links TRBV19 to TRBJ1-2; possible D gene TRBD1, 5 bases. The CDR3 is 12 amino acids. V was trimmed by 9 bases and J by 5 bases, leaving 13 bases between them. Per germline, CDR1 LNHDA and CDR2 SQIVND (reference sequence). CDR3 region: CASSQDRYGYTF. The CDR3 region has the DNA TGTGCCAGCTCACAGGATAGGTATGGCTACACCTTC.

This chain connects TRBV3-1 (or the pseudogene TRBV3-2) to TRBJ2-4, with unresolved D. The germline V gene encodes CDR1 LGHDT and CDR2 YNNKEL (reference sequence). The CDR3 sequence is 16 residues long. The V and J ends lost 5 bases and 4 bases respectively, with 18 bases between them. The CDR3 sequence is CASSVRGLQRKNIQYF. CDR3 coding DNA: TGTGCCAGCAGCGTACGAGGTCTGCAAAGAAAAAACATTCAGTACTTC.

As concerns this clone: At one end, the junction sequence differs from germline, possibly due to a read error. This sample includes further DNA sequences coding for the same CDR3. The CDR3 coding sequence is TGCGCCAGCAGCAAGGAAGGGGGGGGGATAGGGTACTATGGCTACACCTTC. Translation gives CASSKEGGGIGYYGYTF. The chain has TRBV7-3 and TRBJ1-2, with D possibly TRBD1 on 6 matching bases. The CDR3 extends over 17 amino acids. The germline gives CDR1 SGHTA, CDR2 FQGTGA.

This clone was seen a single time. This chain's CDR3 is CASSRLRGGYEQYF. Here the CDR3 DNA reads TGTGCCAGCAGCAGACTCCGGGGCGGATACGAGCAGTACTTC. The chain links TRBV7-8 to TRBJ2-7; D may correspond to TRBD1 or TRBD2 (5 bases each). Trimming cost V 5 bases and J 4 bases, with 15 bases left between them. This CDR3 region has 14 residues. Germline CDR1 reads SGHVS; CDR2 reads FQNEAQ.

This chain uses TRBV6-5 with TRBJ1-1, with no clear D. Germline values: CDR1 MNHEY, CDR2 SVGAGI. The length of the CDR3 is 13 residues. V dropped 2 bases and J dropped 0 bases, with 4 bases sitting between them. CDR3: CASSYGMNTEAFF. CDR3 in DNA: TGTGCCAGCAGTTACGGGATGAACACTGAAGCTTTCTTT.